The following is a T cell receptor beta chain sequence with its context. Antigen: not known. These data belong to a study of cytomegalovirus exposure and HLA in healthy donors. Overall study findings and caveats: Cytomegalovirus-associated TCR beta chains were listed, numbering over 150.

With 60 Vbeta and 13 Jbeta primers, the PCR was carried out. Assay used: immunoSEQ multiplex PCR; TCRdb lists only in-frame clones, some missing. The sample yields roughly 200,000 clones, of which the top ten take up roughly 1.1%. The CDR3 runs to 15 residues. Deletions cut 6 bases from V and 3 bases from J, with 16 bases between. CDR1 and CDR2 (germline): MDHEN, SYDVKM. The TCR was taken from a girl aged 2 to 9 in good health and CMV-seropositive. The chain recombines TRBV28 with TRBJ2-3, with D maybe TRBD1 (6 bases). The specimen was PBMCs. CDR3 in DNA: TGTGCCAGCAGGCCGTACAGGGAAAGTACAGATACGCAGTATTTT. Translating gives CASRPYRESTDTQYF.